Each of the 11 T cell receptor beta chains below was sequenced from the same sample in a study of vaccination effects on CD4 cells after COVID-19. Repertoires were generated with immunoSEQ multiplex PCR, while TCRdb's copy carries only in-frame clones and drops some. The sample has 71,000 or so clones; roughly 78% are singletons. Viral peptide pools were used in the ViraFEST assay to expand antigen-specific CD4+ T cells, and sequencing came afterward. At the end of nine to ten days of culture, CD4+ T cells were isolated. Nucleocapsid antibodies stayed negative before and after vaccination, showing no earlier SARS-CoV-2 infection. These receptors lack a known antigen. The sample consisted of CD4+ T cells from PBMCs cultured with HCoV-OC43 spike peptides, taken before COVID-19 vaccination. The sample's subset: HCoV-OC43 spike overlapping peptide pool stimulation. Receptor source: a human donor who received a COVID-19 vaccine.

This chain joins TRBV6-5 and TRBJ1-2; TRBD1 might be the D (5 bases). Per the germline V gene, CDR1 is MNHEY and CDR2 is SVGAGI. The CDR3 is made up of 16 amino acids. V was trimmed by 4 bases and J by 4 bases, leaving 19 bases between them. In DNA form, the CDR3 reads TGTGCCAGCAGTTTGAATAGGGCAGGGTTTAGCTATGGCTACACCTTC. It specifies CASSLNRAGFSYGYTF.

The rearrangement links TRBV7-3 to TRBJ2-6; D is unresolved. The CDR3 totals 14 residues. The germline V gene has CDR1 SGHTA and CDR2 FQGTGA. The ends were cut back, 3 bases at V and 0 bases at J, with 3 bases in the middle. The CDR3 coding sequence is TGTGCCAGCAGCTTTATCTCTGGGGCCAACGTCCTGACTTTC. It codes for CASSFISGANVLTF.

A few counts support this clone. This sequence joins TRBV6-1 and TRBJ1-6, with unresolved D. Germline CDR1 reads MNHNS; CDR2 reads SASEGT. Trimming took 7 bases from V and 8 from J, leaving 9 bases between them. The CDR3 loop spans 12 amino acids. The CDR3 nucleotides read TGTGCCAGCACCCTAGAAGATTCACCCCTCCACTTT. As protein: CASTLEDSPLHF.

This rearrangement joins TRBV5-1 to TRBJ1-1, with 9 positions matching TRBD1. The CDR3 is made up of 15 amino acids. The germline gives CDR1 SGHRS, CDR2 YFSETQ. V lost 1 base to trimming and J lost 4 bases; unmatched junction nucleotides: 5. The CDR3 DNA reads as TGCGCCAGCAGCTTGTTTGGGACAGGGACCACTGAAGCTTTCTTT. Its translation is CASSLFGTGTTEAFF.

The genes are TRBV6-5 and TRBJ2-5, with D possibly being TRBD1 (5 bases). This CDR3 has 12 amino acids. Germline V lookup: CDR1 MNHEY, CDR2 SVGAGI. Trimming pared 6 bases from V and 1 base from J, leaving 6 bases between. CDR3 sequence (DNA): TGTGCCAGCAGCGACAGCCAAGAGACCCAGTACTTC. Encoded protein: CASSDSQETQYF.

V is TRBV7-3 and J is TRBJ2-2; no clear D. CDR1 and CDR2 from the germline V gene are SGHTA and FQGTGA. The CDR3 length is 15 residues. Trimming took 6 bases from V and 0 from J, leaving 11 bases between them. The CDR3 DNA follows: TGTGCCAGCAGTTATGGACCCCCGAACACCGGGGAGCTGTTTTTT. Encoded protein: CASSYGPPNTGELFF.

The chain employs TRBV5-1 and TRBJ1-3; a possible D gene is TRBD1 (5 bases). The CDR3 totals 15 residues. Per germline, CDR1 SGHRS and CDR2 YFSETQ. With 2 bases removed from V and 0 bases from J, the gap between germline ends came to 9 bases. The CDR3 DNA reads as TGCGCCAGCAGCTTAGACAGTGCCTCTGGAAACACCATATATTTT. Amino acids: CASSLDSASGNTIYF.

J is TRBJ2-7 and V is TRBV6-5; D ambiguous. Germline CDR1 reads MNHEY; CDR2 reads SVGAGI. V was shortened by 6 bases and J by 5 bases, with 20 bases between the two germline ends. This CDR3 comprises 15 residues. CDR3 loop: CASSTGRTAGNEQYV. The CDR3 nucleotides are TGTGCCAGCAGCACGGGCCGCACCGCCGGAAACGAGCAGTACGTC.

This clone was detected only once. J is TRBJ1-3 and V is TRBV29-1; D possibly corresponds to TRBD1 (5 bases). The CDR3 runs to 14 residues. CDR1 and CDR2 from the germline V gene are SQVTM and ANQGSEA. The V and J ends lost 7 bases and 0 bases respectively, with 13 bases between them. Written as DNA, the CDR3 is TGCAGCGGTATCACAGGTTACTCTGGAAACACCATATATTTT. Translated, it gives CSGITGYSGNTIYF.

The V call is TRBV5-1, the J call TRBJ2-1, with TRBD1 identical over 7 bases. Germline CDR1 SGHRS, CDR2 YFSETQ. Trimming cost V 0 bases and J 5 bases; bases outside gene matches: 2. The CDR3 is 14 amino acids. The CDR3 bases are TGCGCCAGCAGCTTGGGACAGGGCCACAATGAGCAGTTCTTC. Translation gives CASSLGQGHNEQFF.

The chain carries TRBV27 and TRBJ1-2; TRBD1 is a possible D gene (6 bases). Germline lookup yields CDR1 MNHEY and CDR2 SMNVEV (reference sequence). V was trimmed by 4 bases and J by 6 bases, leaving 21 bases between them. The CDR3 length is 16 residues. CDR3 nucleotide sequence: TGTGCCAGCAGTTCACTCCGGGGGGCTACCGTAGATGGCTACACCTTC. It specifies CASSSLRGATVDGYTF.